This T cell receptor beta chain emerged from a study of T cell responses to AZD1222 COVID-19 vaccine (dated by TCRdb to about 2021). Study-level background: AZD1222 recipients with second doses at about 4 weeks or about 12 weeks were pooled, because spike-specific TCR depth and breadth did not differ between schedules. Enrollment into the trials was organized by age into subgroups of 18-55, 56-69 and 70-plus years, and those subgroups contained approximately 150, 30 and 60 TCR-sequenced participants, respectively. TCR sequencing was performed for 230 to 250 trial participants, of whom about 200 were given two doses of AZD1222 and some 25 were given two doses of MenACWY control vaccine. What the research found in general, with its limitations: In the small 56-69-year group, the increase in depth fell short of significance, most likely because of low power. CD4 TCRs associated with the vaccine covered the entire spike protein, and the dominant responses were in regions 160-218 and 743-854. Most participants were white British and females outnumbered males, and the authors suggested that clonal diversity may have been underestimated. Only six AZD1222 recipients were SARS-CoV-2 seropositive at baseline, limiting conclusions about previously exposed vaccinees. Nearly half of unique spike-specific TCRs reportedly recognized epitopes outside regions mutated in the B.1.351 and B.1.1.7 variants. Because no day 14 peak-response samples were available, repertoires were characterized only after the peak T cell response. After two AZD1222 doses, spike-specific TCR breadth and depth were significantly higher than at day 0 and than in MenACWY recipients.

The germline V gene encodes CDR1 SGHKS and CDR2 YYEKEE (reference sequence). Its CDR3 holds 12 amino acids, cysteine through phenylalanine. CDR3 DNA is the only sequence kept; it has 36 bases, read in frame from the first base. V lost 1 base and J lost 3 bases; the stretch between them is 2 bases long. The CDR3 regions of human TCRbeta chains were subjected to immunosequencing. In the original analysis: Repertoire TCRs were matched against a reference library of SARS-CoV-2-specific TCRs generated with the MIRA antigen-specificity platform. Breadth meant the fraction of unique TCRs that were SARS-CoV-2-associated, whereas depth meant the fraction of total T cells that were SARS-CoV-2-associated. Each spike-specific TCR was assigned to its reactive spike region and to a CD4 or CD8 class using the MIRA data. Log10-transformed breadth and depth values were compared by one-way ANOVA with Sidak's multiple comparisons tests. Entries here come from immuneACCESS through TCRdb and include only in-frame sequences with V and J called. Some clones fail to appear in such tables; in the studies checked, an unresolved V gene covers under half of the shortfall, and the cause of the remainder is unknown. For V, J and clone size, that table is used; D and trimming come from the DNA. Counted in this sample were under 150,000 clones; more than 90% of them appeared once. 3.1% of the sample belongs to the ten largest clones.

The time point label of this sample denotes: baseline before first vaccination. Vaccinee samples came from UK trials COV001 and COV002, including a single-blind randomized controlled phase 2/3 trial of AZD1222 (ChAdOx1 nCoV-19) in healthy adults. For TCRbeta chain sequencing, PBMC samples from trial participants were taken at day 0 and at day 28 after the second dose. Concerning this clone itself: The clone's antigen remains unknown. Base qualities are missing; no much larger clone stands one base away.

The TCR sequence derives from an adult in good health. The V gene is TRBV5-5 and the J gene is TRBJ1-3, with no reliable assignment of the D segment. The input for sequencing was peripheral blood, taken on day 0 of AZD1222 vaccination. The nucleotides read TGTGCCAGCAGCTTGAGTGGAAACACCATATATTTT. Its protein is CASSLSGNTIYF.